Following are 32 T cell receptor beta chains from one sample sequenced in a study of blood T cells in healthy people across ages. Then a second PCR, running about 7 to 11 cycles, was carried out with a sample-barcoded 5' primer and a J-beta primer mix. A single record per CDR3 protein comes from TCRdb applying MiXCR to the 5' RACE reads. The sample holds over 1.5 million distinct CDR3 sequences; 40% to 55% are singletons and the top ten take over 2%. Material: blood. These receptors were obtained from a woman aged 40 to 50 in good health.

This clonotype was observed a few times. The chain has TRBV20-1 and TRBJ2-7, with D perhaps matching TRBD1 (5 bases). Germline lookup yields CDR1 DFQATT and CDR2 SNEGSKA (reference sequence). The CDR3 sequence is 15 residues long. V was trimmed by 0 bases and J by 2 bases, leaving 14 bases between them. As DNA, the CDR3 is TGCAGTGCTAGAGATTTTGAACAGGTAGCCTACGAGCAGTACTTC. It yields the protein CSARDFEQVAYEQYF.

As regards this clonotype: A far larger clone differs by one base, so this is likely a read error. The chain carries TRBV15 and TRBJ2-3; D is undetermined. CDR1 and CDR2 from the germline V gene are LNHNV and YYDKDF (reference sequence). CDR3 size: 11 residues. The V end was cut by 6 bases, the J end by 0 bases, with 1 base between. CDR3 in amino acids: CATRSTDTQYF. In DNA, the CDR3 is TGTGCCACCAGGAGCACAGATACGCAGTATTTT.

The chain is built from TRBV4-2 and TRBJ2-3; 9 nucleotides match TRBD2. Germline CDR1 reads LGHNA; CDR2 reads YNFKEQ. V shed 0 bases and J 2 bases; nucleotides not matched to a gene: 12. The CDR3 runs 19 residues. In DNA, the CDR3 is TGTGCCAGCAGCCAAGATCTAATAGCGGGGGACTCTATCACAGATACGCAGTATTTT. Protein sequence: CASSQDLIAGDSITDTQYF.

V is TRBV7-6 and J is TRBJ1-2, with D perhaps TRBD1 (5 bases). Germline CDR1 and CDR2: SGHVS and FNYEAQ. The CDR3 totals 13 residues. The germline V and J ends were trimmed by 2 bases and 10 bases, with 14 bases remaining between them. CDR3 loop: CASSLNYAQDYTF. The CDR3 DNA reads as TGTGCCAGCAGCTTAAATTACGCACAGGACTACACCTTC.

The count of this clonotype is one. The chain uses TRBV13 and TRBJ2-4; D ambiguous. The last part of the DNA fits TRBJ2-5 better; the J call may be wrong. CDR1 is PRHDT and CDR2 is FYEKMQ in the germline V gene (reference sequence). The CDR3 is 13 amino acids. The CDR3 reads CASTGPGQETQYF. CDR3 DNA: TGTGCCAGCACTGGCCCTGGCCAAGAGACCCAGTACTTC.

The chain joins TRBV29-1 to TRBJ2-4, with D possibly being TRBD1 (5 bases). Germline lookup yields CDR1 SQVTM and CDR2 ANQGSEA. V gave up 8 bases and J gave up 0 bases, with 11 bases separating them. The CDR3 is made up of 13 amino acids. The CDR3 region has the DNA TGCAGCATGACAGACCTAGCCAAAAACATTCAGTACTTC. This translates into CSMTDLAKNIQYF.

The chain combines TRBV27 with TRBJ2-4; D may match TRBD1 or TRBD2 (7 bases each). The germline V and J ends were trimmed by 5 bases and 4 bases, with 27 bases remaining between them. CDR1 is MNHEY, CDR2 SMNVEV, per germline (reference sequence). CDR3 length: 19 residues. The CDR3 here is CASSSKPGTAGRVKNIQYF. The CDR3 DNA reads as TGTGCCAGCAGTAGCAAACCCGGGACAGCGGGACGGGTAAAAAACATTCAGTACTTC.

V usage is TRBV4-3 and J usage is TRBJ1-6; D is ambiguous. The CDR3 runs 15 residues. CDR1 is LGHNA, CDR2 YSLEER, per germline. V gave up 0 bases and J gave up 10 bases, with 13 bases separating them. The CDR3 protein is CASSQEARIGSPLHF. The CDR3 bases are TGCGCCAGCAGCCAAGAGGCCAGGATCGGGTCACCCCTCCACTTT.

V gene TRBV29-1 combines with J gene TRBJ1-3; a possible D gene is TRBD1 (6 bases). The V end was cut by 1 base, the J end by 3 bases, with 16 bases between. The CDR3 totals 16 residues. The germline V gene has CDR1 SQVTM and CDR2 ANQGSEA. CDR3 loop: CSVEARTGGDGNTIYF. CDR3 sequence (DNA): TGCAGCGTTGAAGCCCGTACGGGGGGCGATGGAAACACCATATATTTT.

The CDR3 protein is CASSSVGTSGEKLFF. The DNA of the CDR3 is TGTGCCAGCAGCTCGGTAGGGACATCGGGTGAAAAACTGTTTTTT. The chain employs TRBV5-6 and TRBJ1-4; D is possibly TRBD1 (6 bases). V lost 3 bases and J lost 7, with 16 bases in between. Germline-derived CDR1 and CDR2 are SGHDT and YYEEEE. The CDR3 consists of 15 residues.

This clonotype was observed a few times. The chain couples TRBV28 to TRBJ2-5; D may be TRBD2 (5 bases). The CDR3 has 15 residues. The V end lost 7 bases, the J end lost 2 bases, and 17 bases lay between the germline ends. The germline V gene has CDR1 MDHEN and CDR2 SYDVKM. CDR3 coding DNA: TGTGCCAGCACCCGGCTGGGGAGTGGGCAAGAGACCCAGTACTTC. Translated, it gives CASTRLGSGQETQYF.

CDR3 loop: CATSSLWTEETQYF. The CDR3 DNA reads as TGTGCCACCAGCAGTTTGTGGACAGAAGAGACCCAGTACTTC. J is TRBJ2-5 and V is TRBV15; TRBD1 is a possible D gene (6 bases). V lost 3 bases and J 3 bases, leaving 11 bases between the germline ends. Germline V lookup: CDR1 LNHNV, CDR2 YYDKDF (reference sequence). This CDR3 comprises 14 residues.

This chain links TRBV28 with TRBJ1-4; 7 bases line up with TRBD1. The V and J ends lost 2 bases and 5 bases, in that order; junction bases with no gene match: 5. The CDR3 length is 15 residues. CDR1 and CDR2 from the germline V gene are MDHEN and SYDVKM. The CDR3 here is CASSLGAGGNEKLFF. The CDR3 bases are TGTGCCAGCAGTTTAGGGGCAGGGGGAAATGAAAAACTGTTTTTT.

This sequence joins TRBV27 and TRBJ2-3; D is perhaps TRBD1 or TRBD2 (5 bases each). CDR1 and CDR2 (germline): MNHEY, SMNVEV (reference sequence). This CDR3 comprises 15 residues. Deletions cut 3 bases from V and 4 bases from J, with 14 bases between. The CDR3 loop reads CASSFGAFGADTQYF. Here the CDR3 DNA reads TGTGCCAGCAGTTTCGGGGCCTTCGGTGCAGATACGCAGTATTTT.

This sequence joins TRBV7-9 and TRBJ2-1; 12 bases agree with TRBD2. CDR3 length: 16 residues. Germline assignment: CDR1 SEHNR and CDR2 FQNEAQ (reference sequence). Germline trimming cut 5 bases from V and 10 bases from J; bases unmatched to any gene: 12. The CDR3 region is CASSQPSGGAVIEQFF. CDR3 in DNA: TGTGCCAGCAGCCAGCCTAGCGGGGGGGCAGTAATCGAGCAGTTCTTC.

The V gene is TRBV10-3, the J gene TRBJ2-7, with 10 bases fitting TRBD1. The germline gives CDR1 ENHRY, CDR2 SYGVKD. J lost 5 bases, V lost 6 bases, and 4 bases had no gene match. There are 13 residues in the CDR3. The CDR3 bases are TGTGCCATCAGCGGGACAGGGGACGACGAGCAGTACTTC. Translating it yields CAISGTGDDEQYF.

CDR3 coding DNA: TGTGCCAGCAGCCAAAGGGGGGAGTTGGCTGAAGCTTTCTTT. This translates into CASSQRGELAEAFF. The V call is TRBV3-1, the J call TRBJ1-1; tentatively, D is TRBD1 (6 bases). V lost 2 bases to trimming and J lost 6 bases, with 13 bases between them. Germline assignment: CDR1 LGHDT and CDR2 YNNKEL (reference sequence). There are 14 residues in the CDR3.

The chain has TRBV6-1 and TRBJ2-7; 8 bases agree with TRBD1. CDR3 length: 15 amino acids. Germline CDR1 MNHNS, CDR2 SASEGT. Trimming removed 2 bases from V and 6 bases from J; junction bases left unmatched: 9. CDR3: CASSETPDRAGEQYF. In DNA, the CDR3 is TGTGCCAGCAGTGAAACCCCGGACAGGGCTGGCGAGCAGTACTTC.

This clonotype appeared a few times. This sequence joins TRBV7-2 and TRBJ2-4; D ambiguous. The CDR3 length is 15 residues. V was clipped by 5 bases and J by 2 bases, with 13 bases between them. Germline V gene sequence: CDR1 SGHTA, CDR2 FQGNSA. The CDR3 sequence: CASSPLTSTKNIQYF. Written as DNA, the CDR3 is TGTGCCAGCAGCCCACTTACATCGACCAAAAACATTCAGTACTTC.

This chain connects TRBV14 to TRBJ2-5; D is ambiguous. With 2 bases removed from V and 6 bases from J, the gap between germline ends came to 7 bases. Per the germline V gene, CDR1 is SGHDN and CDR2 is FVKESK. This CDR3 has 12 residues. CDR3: CASSQSFQTQYF. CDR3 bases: TGTGCCAGCAGCCAATCATTCCAGACCCAGTACTTC.

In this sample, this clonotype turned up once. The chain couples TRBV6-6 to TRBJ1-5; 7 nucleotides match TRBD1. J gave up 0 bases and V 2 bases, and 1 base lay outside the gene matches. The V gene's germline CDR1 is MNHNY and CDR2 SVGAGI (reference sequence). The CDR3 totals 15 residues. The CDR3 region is CASSYNRGSNQPQHF. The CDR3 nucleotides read TGTGCCAGCAGTTACAACAGGGGTAGCAATCAGCCCCAGCATTTT.

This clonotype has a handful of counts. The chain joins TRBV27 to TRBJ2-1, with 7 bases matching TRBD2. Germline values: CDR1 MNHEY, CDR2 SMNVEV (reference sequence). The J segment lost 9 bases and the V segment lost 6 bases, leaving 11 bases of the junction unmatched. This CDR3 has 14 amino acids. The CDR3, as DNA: TGTGCCAGCAGCACATACTTTCCGGGGGGTGAGCAGTTCTTC. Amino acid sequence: CASSTYFPGGEQFF.

The chain's CDR3 is CSVESAGWEPEAFF. DNA of the CDR3: TGCAGCGTTGAATCCGCCGGATGGGAACCTGAAGCTTTCTTT. The chain carries TRBV29-1 and TRBJ1-1; no definite D call. The CDR3 extends over 14 amino acids. Germline V gives CDR1 SQVTM, CDR2 ANQGSEA. V dropped 2 bases and J dropped 6 bases, with 16 bases sitting between them.

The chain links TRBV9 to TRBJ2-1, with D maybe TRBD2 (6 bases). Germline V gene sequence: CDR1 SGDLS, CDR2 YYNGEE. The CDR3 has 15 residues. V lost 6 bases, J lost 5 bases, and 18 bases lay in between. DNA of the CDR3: TGTGCCAGCACCCTATGGGGAGGCTCTCACAATGAGCAGTTCTTC. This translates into CASTLWGGSHNEQFF.

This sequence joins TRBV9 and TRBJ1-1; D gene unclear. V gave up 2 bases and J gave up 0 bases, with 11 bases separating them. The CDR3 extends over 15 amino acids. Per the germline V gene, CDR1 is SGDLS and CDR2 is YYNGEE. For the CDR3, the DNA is TGTGCCAGCAGCGTGAATGCAGAAATGAACACTGAAGCTTTCTTT. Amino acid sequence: CASSVNAEMNTEAFF. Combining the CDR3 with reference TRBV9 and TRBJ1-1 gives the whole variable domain DSGVTQTPKHLITATGQRVTLRCSPRSGDLSVYWYQQSLDQGLQFLIQYYNGEERAKGNILERFSAQQFPDLHSELNLSSLELGDSALYFCASSVNAEMNTEAFFGQGTRLTVV.

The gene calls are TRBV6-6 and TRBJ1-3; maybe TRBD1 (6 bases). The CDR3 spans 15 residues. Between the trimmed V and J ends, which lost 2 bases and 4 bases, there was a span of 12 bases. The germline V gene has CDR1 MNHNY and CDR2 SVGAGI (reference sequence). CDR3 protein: CASSYTLTGGNTIYF. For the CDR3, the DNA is TGTGCCAGCAGTTACACCCTGACAGGCGGAAACACCATATATTTT.

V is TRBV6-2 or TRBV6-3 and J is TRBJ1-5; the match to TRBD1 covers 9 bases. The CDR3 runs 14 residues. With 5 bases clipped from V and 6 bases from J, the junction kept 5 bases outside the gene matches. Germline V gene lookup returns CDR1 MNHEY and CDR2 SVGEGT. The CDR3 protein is CASSKTGGGQPQHF. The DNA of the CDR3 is TGTGCCAGCAGTAAAACAGGGGGCGGTCAGCCCCAGCATTTT.

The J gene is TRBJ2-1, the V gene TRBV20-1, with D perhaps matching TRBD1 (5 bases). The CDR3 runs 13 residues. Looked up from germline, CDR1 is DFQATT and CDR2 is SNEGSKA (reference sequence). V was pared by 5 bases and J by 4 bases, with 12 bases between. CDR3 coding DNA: TGCAGTGCTCTAAGGCAGGGTTACAATGAGCAGTTCTTC. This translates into CSALRQGYNEQFF.

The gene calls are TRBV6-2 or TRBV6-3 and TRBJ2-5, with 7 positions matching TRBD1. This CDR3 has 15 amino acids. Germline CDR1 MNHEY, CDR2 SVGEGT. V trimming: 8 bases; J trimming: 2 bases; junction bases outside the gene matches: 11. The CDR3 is CASLRDGRGQETQYF. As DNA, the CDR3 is TGTGCCAGCCTTCGTGATGGCAGGGGGCAAGAGACCCAGTACTTC.

The CDR3 here is CASSQTGTGGIETQYF. The CDR3 DNA is TGCGCCAGCAGTCAAACCGGGACAGGGGGCATAGAGACCCAGTACTTC. The chain employs TRBV5-1 and TRBJ2-4, with TRBD1 matching 12 bases. The J call may be wrong; the DNA end is better matched by TRBJ2-5. CDR3 length: 16 amino acids. In germline, CDR1 is SGHRS, CDR2 YFSETQ.

DNA of the CDR3: TGTGCCAGCAGCTTTAGGACAGGGGGCGGTGAGCAGTTCTTC. Encoded protein: CASSFRTGGGEQFF. The chain has TRBV7-9 and TRBJ2-1; 11 nucleotides line up with TRBD1. V was pared by 3 bases and J by 9 bases, with 4 bases of the junction left unmatched. Germline loops: CDR1 SEHNR, CDR2 FQNEAQ (reference sequence). The CDR3 consists of 14 residues.

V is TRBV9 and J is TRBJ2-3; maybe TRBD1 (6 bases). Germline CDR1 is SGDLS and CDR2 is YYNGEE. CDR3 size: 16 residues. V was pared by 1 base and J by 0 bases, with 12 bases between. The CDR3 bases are TGTGCCAGCAGCGTATCCCACACAGGGAGCACAGATACGCAGTATTTT. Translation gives CASSVSHTGSTDTQYF.